A single sample gave rise to the 21 T cell receptor beta chains below, sequenced in a study of T cells after somatic rescue of genetic block. Produced via immunoSEQ multiplex PCR; TCRdb's table is partial and in-frame only. This table holds 95,000 to 120,000 clones, about 89% found once. The sequenced material came from peripheral blood mononuclear cells (PBMCs). The receptor source for this set is a woman in her late teens or twenties.

The rearrangement joins TRBV6-1 to TRBJ2-7; 8 bases are a match to TRBD1. There are 15 residues in the CDR3. Germline V CDR1 and CDR2: MNHNS, SASEGT. The V gene end was trimmed by 6 bases and the J gene end by 1 base; junction bases not matched to a gene: 8. The CDR3 protein is CASRYGQGASYEQYF. CDR3 coding DNA: TGTGCCAGCAGATACGGACAGGGAGCATCCTACGAGCAGTACTTC.

The genes are TRBV6-6 and TRBJ1-4; D possibly corresponds to TRBD1 (6 bases). CDR3 length: 13 residues. Germline V gene lookup returns CDR1 MNHNY and CDR2 SVGAGI (reference sequence). V lost 8 bases and J 7 bases, leaving 14 bases between the germline ends. The CDR3 DNA sequence: TGTGCCAGCGGAGGTACAGGGATTGAAAAACTGTTTTTT. It codes for CASGGTGIEKLFF.

The genes are TRBV7-6 and TRBJ2-6; possible D gene TRBD1, 6 bases. Germline V lookup: CDR1 SGHVS, CDR2 FNYEAQ. The CDR3 loop spans 14 amino acids. V was cut by 3 bases and J by 4 bases, with 7 bases left in between. CDR3 loop: CASSFGQGANVLTF. DNA of the CDR3: TGTGCCAGCAGCTTTGGACAGGGGGCCAACGTCCTGACTTTC.

This chain links TRBV5-1 with TRBJ2-5; 9 bases are a match to TRBD2. Unmatched junction bases numbered 7, after V lost 6 bases and J lost 1 base. The CDR3 extends over 15 amino acids. Germline CDR1 and CDR2: SGHRS and YFSETQ. Here the CDR3 reads CASMRSGGIQETQYF. The DNA for the CDR3 is TGCGCCAGCATGCGTAGCGGGGGTATCCAAGAGACCCAGTACTTC.

In DNA, the CDR3 is TGTGCCAGCAGCCCGGCGGGTCCTCACAATCAGCCCCAGCATTTT. This encodes CASSPAGPHNQPQHF. The J gene is TRBJ1-5, the V gene TRBV6-1; no clear D. Trimming cost V 6 bases and J 3 bases, with 15 bases left between them. The CDR3 runs to 15 residues. The germline V gene has CDR1 MNHNS and CDR2 SASEGT.

The V call is TRBV16, the J call TRBJ1-6; D is unresolved. The CDR3 totals 16 residues. V was pared by 0 bases and J by 4 bases, with 10 bases between. Germline loops: CDR1 KGHSY, CDR2 FQNENV. The CDR3 region is CASSQSITEYNSPLHF. Here the CDR3 DNA reads TGTGCCAGCAGCCAATCTATTACGGAGTATAATTCACCCCTCCACTTT. Complete variable domain (other parts from reference TRBV16 and TRBJ1-6): GEEVAQTPKHLVRGEGQKAKLYCAPIKGHSYVFWYQQVLKNEFKFLISFQNENVFDETGMPKERFSAKCLPNSPCSLEIQATKLEDSAVYFCASSQSITEYNSPLHFGNGTRLTVT.

The V gene is TRBV30, the J gene TRBJ1-5; possibly TRBD1 for D (6 bases). V dropped 0 bases and J dropped 0 bases, with 18 bases sitting between them. Germline V lookup: CDR1 GTSNPN, CDR2 SVGIG (reference sequence). CDR3 length: 18 residues. Here the CDR3 reads CAWSVGAGVAYSNQPQHF. CDR3 in DNA: TGTGCCTGGAGTGTTGGGGCAGGGGTAGCATATAGCAATCAGCCCCAGCATTTT.

V and J are TRBV5-5 and TRBJ1-1, with a possible D match to TRBD1 (6 bases). Trimming removed 0 bases at V and 5 bases at J, with 8 bases between. CDR1 is SGHKS, CDR2 YYEKEE, per germline (reference sequence). CDR3 length: 13 residues. The CDR3 nucleotides are TGTGCCAGCAGCTTGGGAGGGGGAACTGAAGCTTTCTTT. Its translation: CASSLGGGTEAFF.

In its sample, this clone was seen once. This chain joins TRBV19 and TRBJ2-7; D is ambiguous. Germline CDR1 LNHDA, CDR2 SQIVND (reference sequence). This CDR3 comprises 13 residues. Trimming took off 7 bases at V and 0 bases at J, with 10 bases between the two ends. The CDR3 bases are TGTGCCAGTATGGGTCGAAGCTCCTACGAGCAGTACTTC. Its translation: CASMGRSSYEQYF.

The chain recombines TRBV5-1 with TRBJ1-1; 10 positions match TRBD1. The CDR3 runs 21 residues. The ends lost 4 bases at V and 0 bases at J; junction bases unmatched: 21. Germline V gene lookup returns CDR1 SGHRS and CDR2 YFSETQ. CDR3 nucleotides: TGCGCCAGCAGCCCGGTGCCCCCAAATTACAGGACAGGGGGACTGAACACTGAAGCTTTCTTT. Protein product: CASSPVPPNYRTGGLNTEAFF.

The chain links TRBV2 to TRBJ1-2; maybe TRBD1 (5 bases). Germline CDR1 reads SNHLY; CDR2 reads FYNNEI. The CDR3 length is 14 residues. V lost 6 bases and J 3 bases, leaving 14 bases between the germline ends. DNA of the CDR3: TGTGCCAGCAGCGACCGCGGGGGGGACTATGGCTACACCTTC. Its translation: CASSDRGGDYGYTF.

This rearrangement joins TRBV6-6 to TRBJ2-3; D gene ambiguous. In germline, CDR1 is MNHNY, CDR2 SVGAGI (reference sequence). V lost 3 bases to trimming and J lost 8 bases, with 12 bases between them. The CDR3 extends over 13 amino acids. The CDR3 bases are TGTGCCAGCAGTTATCGAAGGGCAGGTACGCAGTATTTT. Encoded protein: CASSYRRAGTQYF.

This clone was detected only a few times. The same CDR3 arises from other DNA sequences in this sample as well. This chain joins TRBV30 and TRBJ1-2; D not certain. CDR3 length: 13 residues. The ends were cut back, 2 bases at V and 5 bases at J, with 12 bases in the middle. Germline CDR1 GTSNPN, CDR2 SVGIG (reference sequence). CDR3 protein: CAWSTRGGYGYTF. As DNA, the CDR3 is TGTGCCTGGAGTACACGGGGAGGGTATGGCTACACCTTC. Using reference TRBV30 and TRBJ1-2 for the parts outside the CDR3, the full variable domain is SQTIHQWPATLVQPVGSPLSLECTVEGTSNPNLYWYRQAAGRGLQLLFYSVGIGQISSEVPQNLSASRPQDRQFILSSKKLLLSDSGFYLCAWSTRGGYGYTFGSGTRLTVV.

The V and J genes are TRBV7-6 and TRBJ1-2, with D perhaps matching TRBD1 (5 bases). The V gene lost 2 bases and the J gene lost 7 bases, with 8 bases spanning the gap. The germline V gene encodes CDR1 SGHVS and CDR2 FNYEAQ. The CDR3 totals 12 residues. The CDR3 region is CASSLQGIGYTF. The CDR3 DNA reads as TGTGCCAGCAGCTTACAGGGTATTGGCTACACCTTC.

This chain links TRBV18 with TRBJ1-6; 10 nucleotides line up with TRBD1. V lost 3 bases, J lost 10 bases, and 6 bases stayed unmatched. Germline-derived CDR1 and CDR2 are KGHSH and LQKENI. This CDR3 region has 15 residues. In DNA form, the CDR3 reads TGTGCCAGCTCACCTGGACAGGGGGTCGGATCACCCCTCCACTTT. It specifies CASSPGQGVGSPLHF.

The rearrangement joins TRBV9 to TRBJ1-2, with D unresolved. The CDR3 length is 11 residues. Between the trimmed V and J ends, which lost 4 bases and 10 bases, there was a span of 11 bases. Germline CDR1 reads SGDLS; CDR2 reads YYNGEE. The CDR3 reads CASSITAIYTF. The CDR3 DNA follows: TGTGCCAGCAGCATAACAGCCATCTACACCTTC. Using reference TRBV9 and TRBJ1-2 for the parts outside the CDR3, the full variable domain is DSGVTQTPKHLITATGQRVTLRCSPRSGDLSVYWYQQSLDQGLQFLIQYYNGEERAKGNILERFSAQQFPDLHSELNLSSLELGDSALYFCASSITAIYTFGSGTRLTVV.

This sequence joins TRBV19 and TRBJ1-5; D not resolved. Trimming shortened V by 0 bases and J by 9 bases, and 6 bases separated the two germline ends. Germline V gene data show CDR1 as LNHDA and CDR2 as SQIVND (reference sequence). The CDR3 is 12 amino acids. CDR3 nucleotide sequence: TGTGCCAGTAGTATAGAGGGAGGGCCCCAGCATTTT. Amino acid sequence: CASSIEGGPQHF.

This clone was detected only a few times. The chain has TRBV28 and TRBJ1-5; TRBD1 matches at 9 bases. The CDR3 consists of 15 residues. Trimming removed 6 bases from V and 7 bases from J; junction bases left unmatched: 10. CDR1 and CDR2 (germline): MDHEN, SYDVKM. For the CDR3, the DNA is TGTGCCAGCAGCCTTGGGACAGGGATTTACCAGCCCCAGCATTTT. The encoded protein is CASSLGTGIYQPQHF.

CDR3 coding DNA: TGTGCCAGCAGCCAAAAACACAGGGGCAGGACAATAGAGCAGCCCCAGCATTTT. It specifies CASSQKHRGRTIEQPQHF. The rearrangement uses TRBV21-1 and TRBJ1-5; the table names TRBD1, a call not compared with the DNA. TRBV21-1 is annotated as a pseudogene. This CDR3 has 18 amino acids.

The chain combines TRBV19 with TRBJ2-2, with 9 bases fitting TRBD1. J lost 5 bases, V lost 5 bases, and 6 bases had no gene match. CDR1 and CDR2 from the germline V gene are LNHDA and SQIVND (reference sequence). The CDR3 extends over 15 amino acids. The DNA of the CDR3 is TGTGCCAGTAGTGTGACAGGGGGAGGGACCGGGGAGCTGTTTTTT. The encoded protein is CASSVTGGGTGELFF. Full variable domain (rest looked up from reference TRBV19 and TRBJ2-2): DGGITQSPKYLFRKEGQNVTLSCEQNLNHDAMYWYRQDPGQGLRLIYYSQIVNDFQKGDIAEGYSVSREKKESFPLTVTSAQKNPTAFYLCASSVTGGGTGELFFGEGSRLTVL.

This sequence joins TRBV5-4 and TRBJ1-4, with no clear D. The CDR3 length is 13 residues. Trimming stripped 0 bases from V and 5 bases from J, with 5 bases between. The V gene's germline CDR1 is SGHNT and CDR2 YYREEE (reference sequence). DNA of the CDR3: TGTGCCAGCAGCTTGGCACTCAATGAAAAACTGTTTTTT. Protein: CASSLALNEKLFF.